The subject of this entry is one T cell receptor (beta chain). What it recognizes is unknown. From germline, CDR1 is SGHNT and CDR2 YYREEE (reference sequence). The V and J ends lost 4 bases and 2 bases, in that order; junction bases with no gene match: 5. This CDR3 has 16 residues. Produced via immunoSEQ multiplex PCR; TCRdb's table is partial and in-frame only. The data contain approximately 20,000 clones, roughly four fifths of them seen just once; the ten biggest clones take up roughly 5%. These data belong to a study of CD4+ T cells in melanoma. Whole-study results and caveats: Diverse differentiation states were reported for melanoma neoantigen-specific CD4+ T cells. A reported correlation linked neoantigen-specific CD4+ T cells to CD8+, macrophage and B cell function.

The chain combines TRBV5-4 with TRBJ2-3, with 12 bases that match TRBD2. The sequencing input was cells from a culture (not recorded whether cultured in vitro). This clonotype originated in a human donor with melanoma. CDR3 bases: TGTGCCAGCAGCGAGAGACTAGCGGGGGACACAGATACGCAGTATTTT. Protein: CASSERLAGDTDTQYF. Combining the CDR3 with reference TRBV5-4 and TRBJ2-3 gives the whole variable domain ETGVTQSPTHLIKTRGQQVTLRCSSQSGHNTVSWYQQALGQGPQFIFQYYREEENGRGNFPPRFSGLQFPNYSSELNVNALELDDSALYLCASSERLAGDTDTQYFGPGTRLTVL.